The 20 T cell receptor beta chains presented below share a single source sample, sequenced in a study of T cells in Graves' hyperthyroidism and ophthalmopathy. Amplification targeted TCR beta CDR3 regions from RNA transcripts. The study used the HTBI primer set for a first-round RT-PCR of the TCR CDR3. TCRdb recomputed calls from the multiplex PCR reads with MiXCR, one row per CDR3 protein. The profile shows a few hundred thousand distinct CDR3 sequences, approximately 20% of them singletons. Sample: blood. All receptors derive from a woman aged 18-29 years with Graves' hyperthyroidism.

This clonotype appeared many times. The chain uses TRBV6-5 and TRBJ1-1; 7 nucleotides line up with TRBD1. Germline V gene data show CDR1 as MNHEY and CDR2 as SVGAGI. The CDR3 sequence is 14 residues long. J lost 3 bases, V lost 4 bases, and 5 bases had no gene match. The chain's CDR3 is CASSSTGVYTEAFF. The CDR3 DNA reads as TGTGCCAGCAGTTCAACAGGGGTTTACACTGAAGCTTTCTTT.

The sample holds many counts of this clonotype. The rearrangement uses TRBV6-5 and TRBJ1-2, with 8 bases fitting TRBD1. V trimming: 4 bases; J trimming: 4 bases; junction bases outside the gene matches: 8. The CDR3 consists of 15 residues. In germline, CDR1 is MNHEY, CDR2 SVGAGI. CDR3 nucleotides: TGTGCCAGCAGTTCCGCCGGACAGGGTCCCTATGGCTACACCTTC. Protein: CASSSAGQGPYGYTF.

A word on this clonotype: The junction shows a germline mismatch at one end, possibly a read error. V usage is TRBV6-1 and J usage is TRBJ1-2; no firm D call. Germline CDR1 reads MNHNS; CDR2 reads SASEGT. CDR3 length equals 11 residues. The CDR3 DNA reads TGTGCCAGCATTGAACTAGGGCGTTACACCTTC. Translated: CASIELGRYTF.

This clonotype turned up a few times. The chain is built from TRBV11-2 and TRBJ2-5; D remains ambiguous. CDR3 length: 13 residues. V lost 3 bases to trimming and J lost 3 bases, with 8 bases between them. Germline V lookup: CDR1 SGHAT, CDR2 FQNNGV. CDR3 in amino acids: CASSFMREETQYF. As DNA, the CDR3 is TGTGCCAGCAGCTTTATGAGAGAAGAGACCCAGTACTTC.

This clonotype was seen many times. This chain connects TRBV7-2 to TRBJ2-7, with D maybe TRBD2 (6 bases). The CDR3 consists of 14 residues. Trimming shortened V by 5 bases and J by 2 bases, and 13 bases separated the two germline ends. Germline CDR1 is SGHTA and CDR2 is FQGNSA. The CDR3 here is CASSEGLSAYEQYF. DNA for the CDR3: TGTGCCAGCAGCGAGGGACTGTCCGCCTACGAGCAGTACTTC.

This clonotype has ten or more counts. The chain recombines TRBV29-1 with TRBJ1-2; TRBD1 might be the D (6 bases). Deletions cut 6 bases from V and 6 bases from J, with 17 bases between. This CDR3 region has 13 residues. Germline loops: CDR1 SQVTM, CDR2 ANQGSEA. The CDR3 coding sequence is TGCAGCGTGGCTACAGGGTCCCTCCATGGCTACACCTTC. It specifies CSVATGSLHGYTF.

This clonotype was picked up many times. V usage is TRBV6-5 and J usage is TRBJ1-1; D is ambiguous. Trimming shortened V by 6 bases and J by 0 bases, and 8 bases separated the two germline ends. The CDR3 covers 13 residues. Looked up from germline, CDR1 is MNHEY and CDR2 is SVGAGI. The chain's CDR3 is CASRPDVNTEAFF. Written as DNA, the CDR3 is TGTGCCAGCAGGCCCGATGTGAACACTGAAGCTTTCTTT.

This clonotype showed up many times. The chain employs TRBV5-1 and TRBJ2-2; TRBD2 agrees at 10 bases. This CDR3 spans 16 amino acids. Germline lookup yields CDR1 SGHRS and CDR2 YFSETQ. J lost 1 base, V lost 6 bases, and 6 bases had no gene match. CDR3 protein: CASKSGGAWNTGELFF. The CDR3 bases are TGCGCCAGCAAAAGCGGGGGGGCCTGGAACACCGGGGAGCTGTTTTTT. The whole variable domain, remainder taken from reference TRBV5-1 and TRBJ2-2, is KAGVTQTPRYLIKTRGQQVTLSCSPISGHRSVSWYQQTPGQGLQFLFEYFSETQRNKGNFPGRFSGRQFSNSRSEMNVSTLELGDSALYLCASKSGGAWNTGELFFGEGSRLTVL.

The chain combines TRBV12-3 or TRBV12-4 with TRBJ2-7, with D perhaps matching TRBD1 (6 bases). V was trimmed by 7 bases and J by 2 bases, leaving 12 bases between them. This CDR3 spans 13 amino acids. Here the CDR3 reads CASTQDSAYEQYF. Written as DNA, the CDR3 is TGTGCCAGCACCCAGGACAGTGCCTACGAGCAGTACTTC.

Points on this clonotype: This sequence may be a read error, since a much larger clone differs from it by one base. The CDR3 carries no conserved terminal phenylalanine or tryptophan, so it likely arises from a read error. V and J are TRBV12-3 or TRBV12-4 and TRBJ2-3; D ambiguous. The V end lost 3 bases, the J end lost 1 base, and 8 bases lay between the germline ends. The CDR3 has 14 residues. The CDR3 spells CASSLDRRTDTQYC. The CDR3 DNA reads TGTGCCAGCAGTTTGGACCGCCGCACAGATACGCAGTATTGT.

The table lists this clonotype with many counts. Here the CDR3 DNA reads TGTGCCAGCAGTGAGACAGGTCCTGGGGCCAACGTCCTGACTTTC. Protein: CASSETGPGANVLTF. The chain has TRBV6-1 and TRBJ2-6, with TRBD1 as a possible D gene (6 bases). The V gene's germline CDR1 is MNHNS and CDR2 SASEGT. The CDR3 spans 15 residues. Between the trimmed V and J ends, which lost 3 bases and 2 bases, there was a span of 8 bases.

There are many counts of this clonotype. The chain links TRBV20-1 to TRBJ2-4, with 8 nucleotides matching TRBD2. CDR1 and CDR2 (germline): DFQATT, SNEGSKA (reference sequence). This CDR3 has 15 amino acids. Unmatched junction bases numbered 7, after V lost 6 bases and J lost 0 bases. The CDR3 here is CSASRGGLAKNIQYF. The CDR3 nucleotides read TGCAGTGCCTCCCGGGGGGGTCTAGCCAAAAACATTCAGTACTTC.

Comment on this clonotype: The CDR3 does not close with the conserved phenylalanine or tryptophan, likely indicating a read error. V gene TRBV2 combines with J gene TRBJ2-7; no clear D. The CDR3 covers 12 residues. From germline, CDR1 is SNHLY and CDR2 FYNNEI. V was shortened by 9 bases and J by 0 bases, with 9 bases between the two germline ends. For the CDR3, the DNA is TGTGCCAGTAGAGTGCTCTCCTACGAGCAGTACTAC. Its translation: CASRVLSYEQYY.

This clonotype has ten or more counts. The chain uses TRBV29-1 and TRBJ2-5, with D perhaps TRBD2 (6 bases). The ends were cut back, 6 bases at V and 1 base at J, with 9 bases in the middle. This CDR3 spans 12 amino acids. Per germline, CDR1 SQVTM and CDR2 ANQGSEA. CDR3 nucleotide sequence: TGCAGCGTCGGGGACTTCCAAGAGACCCAGTACTTC. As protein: CSVGDFQETQYF.

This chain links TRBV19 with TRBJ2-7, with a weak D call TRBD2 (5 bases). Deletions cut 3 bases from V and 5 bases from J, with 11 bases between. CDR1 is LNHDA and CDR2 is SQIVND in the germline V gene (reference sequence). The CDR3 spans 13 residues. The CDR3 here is CASSIRTSNEQYF. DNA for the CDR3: TGTGCCAGTAGTATTCGGACTTCCAACGAGCAGTACTTC.

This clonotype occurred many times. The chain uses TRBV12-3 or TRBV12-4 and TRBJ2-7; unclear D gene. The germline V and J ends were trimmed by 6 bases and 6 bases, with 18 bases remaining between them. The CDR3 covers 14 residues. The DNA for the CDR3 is TGTGCCAGCAGCTCTCACGGACGGTTTATCGAGCAGTACTTC. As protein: CASSSHGRFIEQYF.

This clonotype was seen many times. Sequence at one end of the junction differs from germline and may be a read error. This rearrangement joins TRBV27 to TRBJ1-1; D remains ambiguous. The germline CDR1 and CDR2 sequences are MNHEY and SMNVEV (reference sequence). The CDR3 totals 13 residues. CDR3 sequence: CANSSWVDTEAFF. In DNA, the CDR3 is TGTGCCAACAGTTCCTGGGTGGACACTGAAGCTTTCTTT.

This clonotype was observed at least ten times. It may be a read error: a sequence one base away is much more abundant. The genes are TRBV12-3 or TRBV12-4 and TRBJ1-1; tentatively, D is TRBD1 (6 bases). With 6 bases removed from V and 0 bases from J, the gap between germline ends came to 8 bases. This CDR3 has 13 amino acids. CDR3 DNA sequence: TGTGCCAGCAGGTACAGGGTGAACACTGAAGCTTTCTTT. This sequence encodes CASRYRVNTEAFF.

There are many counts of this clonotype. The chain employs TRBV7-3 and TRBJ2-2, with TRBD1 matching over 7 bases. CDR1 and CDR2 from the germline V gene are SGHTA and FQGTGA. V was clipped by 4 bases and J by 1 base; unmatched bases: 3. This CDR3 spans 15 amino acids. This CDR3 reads CASSSGTVNTGELFF. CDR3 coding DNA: TGTGCCAGCAGCTCCGGGACAGTGAACACCGGGGAGCTGTTTTTT.

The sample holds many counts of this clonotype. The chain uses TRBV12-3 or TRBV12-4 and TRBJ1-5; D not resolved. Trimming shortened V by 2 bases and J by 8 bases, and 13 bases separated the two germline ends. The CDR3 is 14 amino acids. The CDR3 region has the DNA TGTGCCAGCAGTTTAATGGATGGTTTGGAGCCCCAGCATTTT. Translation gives CASSLMDGLEPQHF.